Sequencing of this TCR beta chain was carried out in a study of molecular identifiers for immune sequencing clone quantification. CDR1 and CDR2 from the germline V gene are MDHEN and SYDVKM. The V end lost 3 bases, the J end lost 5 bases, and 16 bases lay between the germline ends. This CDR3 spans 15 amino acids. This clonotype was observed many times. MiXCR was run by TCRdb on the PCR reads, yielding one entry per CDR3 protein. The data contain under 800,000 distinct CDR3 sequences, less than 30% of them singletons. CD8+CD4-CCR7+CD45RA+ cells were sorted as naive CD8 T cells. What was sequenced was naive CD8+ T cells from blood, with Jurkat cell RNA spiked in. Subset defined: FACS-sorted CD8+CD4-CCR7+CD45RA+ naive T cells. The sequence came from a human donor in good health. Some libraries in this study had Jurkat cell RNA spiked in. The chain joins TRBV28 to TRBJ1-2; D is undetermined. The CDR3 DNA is TGTGCCAGCAGTTTGACACAAACGAACTATTATGGCTACACCTTC. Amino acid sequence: CASSLTQTNYYGYTF.